This TCR beta chain was captured in a study of blood T cells in healthy people across ages. Whole-study findings and limits: It was not known whether donors were CMV positive (a possible confounder of expanded clonotype changes). Estimates of diversity drawn from one million T cells were considered underestimates.

CDR3 length: 11 amino acids. Germline CDR1 is SEHNR and CDR2 is FQNEAQ (reference sequence). With 8 bases removed from V and 9 bases from J, the gap between germline ends came to 11 bases. Together with a sample-barcoded 5' primer, a J-beta primer mix was included in a second PCR lasting about 7 to 11 cycles. MiXCR, run by TCRdb on the 5' RACE reads, gives a single entry per CDR3 protein. Found here are almost 800,000 distinct CDR3 sequences, roughly 60% of them singletons; the top ten hold approximately 21%. The donors, all healthy, were Caucasians living in Russia, aged roughly 6 to 100. Every donor gave roughly 9.2 milliliters of peripheral blood. Details on this clonotype: The antigen remains unidentified.

The TCR originated in a man aged 30 to 45 in good health. This chain links TRBV7-9 with TRBJ2-1, with D perhaps matching TRBD2 (6 bases). Source material: blood. In DNA form, the CDR3 reads TGTGCCAGCCACGGGGGTTCTGAGCAGTTCTTC. It is translated as CASHGGSEQFF.